This T cell receptor (beta chain) was observed in a study of blood T cells in healthy people across ages. Notes on the study in general: The fall in TCR beta diversity per million T cells was roughly linear with age. Naive CD4+ cell counts and diversity both ran higher in long-lived than in aged donors.

Ten milliliters of peripheral blood were drawn from each donor. On this clonotype itself: Its antigen is not known.

Germline V gives CDR1 ENHRY, CDR2 SYGVKD. CDR3 length equals 14 residues. Combining a sample-barcoded 5' primer with a J-beta primer mix, a second PCR ran for roughly 6 to 12 cycles. TCRdb redid the calling of the 5' RACE reads with MiXCR, one entry per CDR3 protein. The sample has roughly 800,000 distinct CDR3 sequences, 35% to 40% seen once. The chain joins TRBV10-3 to TRBJ2-1; TRBD2 matches 12 bases. The J call is in doubt because the DNA end fits TRBJ2-7 better. The sequence came from a man younger than 30 in good health. The sequencing sample was made of blood. The DNA of the CDR3 is TGTGCCATTTCTAGCGGGGGGGCCGGATATGAGCAGTACTTC. It specifies CAISSGGAGYEQYF.